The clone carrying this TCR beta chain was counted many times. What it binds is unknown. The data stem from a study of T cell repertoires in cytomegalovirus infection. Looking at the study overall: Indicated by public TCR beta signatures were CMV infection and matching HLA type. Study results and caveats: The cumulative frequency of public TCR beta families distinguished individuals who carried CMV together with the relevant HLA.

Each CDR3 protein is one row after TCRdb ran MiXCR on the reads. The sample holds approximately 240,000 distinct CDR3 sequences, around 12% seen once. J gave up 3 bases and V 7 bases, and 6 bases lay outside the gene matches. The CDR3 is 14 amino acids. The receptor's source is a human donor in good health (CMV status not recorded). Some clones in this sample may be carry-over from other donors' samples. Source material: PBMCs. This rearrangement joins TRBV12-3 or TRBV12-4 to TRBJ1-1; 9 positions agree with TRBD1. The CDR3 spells CASTIDRGDTEAFF. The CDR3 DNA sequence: TGTGCCAGCACCATTGACAGGGGGGACACTGAAGCTTTCTTT.